One sample yielded the 23 T cell receptor beta chains listed below, sequenced in a study of T cells after yellow fever vaccination. TCRdb independently ran MiXCR on the 5' RACE reads; one entry per CDR3 protein. Of about 260,000 distinct CDR3 sequences listed, 10% to 15% are singletons. The specimen was CD4+ T cells sorted from PBMCs, collected 45 days after the yellow fever booster vaccination. The receptors come from a man under 40 who received the YFV17D yellow fever vaccine.

This clonotype was observed a few times. This chain joins TRBV7-7 and TRBJ2-1; D uncertain. CDR1 is SSHAT and CDR2 is FNYEAQ in the germline V gene (reference sequence). There are 13 residues in the CDR3. With 1 base removed from V and 12 bases from J, the gap between germline ends came to 13 bases. CDR3 coding DNA: TGTGCCAGCAGCTTAGAGCGTTTGGCTCTGCAGTTCTTC. It yields the protein CASSLERLALQFF. Combining the CDR3 with reference TRBV7-7 and TRBJ2-1 gives the whole variable domain GAGVSQSPRYKVTKRGQDVTLRCDPISSHATLYWYQQALGQGPEFLTYFNYEAQPDKSGLPSDRFSAERPEGSISTLTIQRTEQRDSAMYRCASSLERLALQFFGPGTRLTVL.

The V gene is TRBV6-1, the J gene TRBJ1-1; D gene ambiguous. Germline values: CDR1 MNHNS, CDR2 SASEGT. This CDR3 contains 14 residues. Between the trimmed V and J ends, which lost 7 bases and 1 base, there was a span of 13 bases. CDR3 amino acids: CASTPGISNTEAFF. CDR3 coding DNA: TGTGCCAGCACACCCGGGATTTCGAACACTGAAGCTTTCTTT.

This clonotype was counted only a few times. The rearrangement joins TRBV27 to TRBJ2-5; TRBD2 is a possible D gene (5 bases). This CDR3 is 15 amino acids long. Per the germline V gene, CDR1 is MNHEY and CDR2 is SMNVEV (reference sequence). V was shortened by 4 bases and J by 5 bases, with 17 bases between the two germline ends. The CDR3 region has the DNA TGTGCCAGCAGTTCCCCTAGGGAGCGTGATGAGACCCAGTACTTC. As protein: CASSSPRERDETQYF.

The V gene is TRBV7-2, the J gene TRBJ2-1; 10 bases agree with TRBD1. The CDR3 totals 14 residues. Germline CDR1 SGHTA, CDR2 FQGNSA. V gave up 8 bases and J gave up 6 bases; unmatched junction bases: 7. The CDR3 DNA reads TGTGCCAGCCGCCTGGGGACAGGGGCCAATGAGCAGTTCTTC. Residues: CASRLGTGANEQFF.

The chain employs TRBV2 and TRBJ2-5, with D hard to call. The CDR3 runs to 14 residues. The germline V and J ends were trimmed by 3 bases and 1 base, with 9 bases remaining between them. Germline V gene data show CDR1 as SNHLY and CDR2 as FYNNEI. CDR3 loop: CASSESLRQETQYF. The CDR3 DNA reads as TGTGCCAGCAGTGAGTCACTACGCCAAGAGACCCAGTACTTC.

This clonotype has a count of ten or more. This chain uses TRBV7-2 with TRBJ1-4, with D uncertain. Germline lookup yields CDR1 SGHTA and CDR2 FQGNSA. CDR3 length: 15 residues. Trimming pared 4 bases from V and 2 bases from J, leaving 11 bases between. This chain's CDR3 is CASSYQITTNEKLFF. The CDR3 DNA sequence: TGTGCCAGCAGCTACCAGATAACGACTAATGAAAAACTGTTTTTT.

This rearrangement joins TRBV5-1 to TRBJ2-7; a weak D match, TRBD1 (6 bases). The germline CDR1 and CDR2 sequences are SGHRS and YFSETQ. The CDR3 sequence is 17 residues long. Trimming removed 4 bases from V and 2 bases from J, with 22 bases in between. The CDR3 loop is CASSTKSGGLRAYEQYF. The CDR3 DNA reads TGCGCCAGCAGCACGAAAAGTGGGGGCCTCAGGGCCTACGAGCAGTACTTC.

The J gene is TRBJ2-3, the V gene TRBV20-1; 11 nucleotides line up with TRBD2. The ends lost 4 bases at V and 4 bases at J; junction bases unmatched: 7. CDR1 and CDR2 from the germline V gene are DFQATT and SNEGSKA (reference sequence). This CDR3 spans 15 amino acids. Written as DNA, the CDR3 is TGCAGTGCTACGGGACTAGCGGATCGTCCAGATACGCAGTATTTT. Amino acids: CSATGLADRPDTQYF.

This clonotype showed up many times. This chain joins TRBV20-1 and TRBJ2-5, with 7 bases identical to TRBD2. V lost 1 base and J lost 2; bases outside the gene matches: 7. The CDR3 is 15 amino acids. CDR1 and CDR2 from the germline V gene are DFQATT and SNEGSKA (reference sequence). The CDR3 here is CSARGATSRQETQYF. The CDR3 DNA reads as TGCAGTGCTAGAGGTGCGACTAGCAGACAAGAGACCCAGTACTTC.

The chain recombines TRBV5-1 with TRBJ2-3, with a weak D call TRBD1 (5 bases). The V gene lost 3 bases and the J gene lost 1 base, with 9 bases spanning the gap. Germline loops: CDR1 SGHRS, CDR2 YFSETQ. The CDR3 has 14 residues. As DNA, the CDR3 is TGCGCCAGCAGCTCTCAACAGGGCACAGATACGCAGTATTTT. It is translated as CASSSQQGTDTQYF. Full variable domain (outside the CDR3, taken from reference TRBV5-1 and TRBJ2-3): KAGVTQTPRYLIKTRGQQVTLSCSPISGHRSVSWYQQTPGQGLQFLFEYFSETQRNKGNFPGRFSGRQFSNSRSEMNVSTLELGDSALYLCASSSQQGTDTQYFGPGTRLTVL.

J is TRBJ2-7 and V is TRBV28; D ambiguous. CDR1 and CDR2 from the germline V gene are MDHEN and SYDVKM. This CDR3 comprises 11 residues. V lost 3 bases and J lost 2, with 2 bases in between. Here the CDR3 reads CASSFPYEQYF. The CDR3 DNA reads as TGTGCCAGCAGTTTCCCCTACGAGCAGTACTTC.

This clonotype was seen a few times. CDR3 nucleotide sequence: TGTGCTAGTGGTCCAAACAGGAATAGCAATCAGCCCCAGCATTTT. Translation gives CASGPNRNSNQPQHF. The chain combines TRBV12-5 with TRBJ1-5, with D possibly TRBD1 on 5 matching bases. Trimming pared 5 bases from V and 0 bases from J, leaving 11 bases between. The CDR3 consists of 15 residues. Germline V gene data show CDR1 as LGHNT and CDR2 as FRNRAP.

J is TRBJ2-7 and V is TRBV5-1; D not certain. V was pared by 4 bases and J by 3 bases, with 11 bases between. Germline CDR1 is SGHRS and CDR2 is YFSETQ. This CDR3 comprises 13 residues. In DNA, the CDR3 is TGCGCCAGCAGCCAAGACATCCGCTACGAGCAGTACTTC. Protein product: CASSQDIRYEQYF.

This clonotype was observed a few times. This chain uses TRBV4-2 with TRBJ2-1; no clear D. V was cut by 3 bases and J by 5 bases, with 5 bases left in between. CDR1 LGHNA and CDR2 YNFKEQ come from the germline V gene. The CDR3 runs 12 residues. The CDR3, as DNA: TGTGCCAGCAGCCACGAACACAATGAGCAGTTCTTC. As protein: CASSHEHNEQFF.

This clonotype was counted a few times. The DNA of the CDR3 is TGTGCCAGCAGCTTAGCTCTTTTCACAGATACGCAGTATTTT. Its protein product is CASSLALFTDTQYF. The chain employs TRBV7-2 and TRBJ2-3; no clear D. CDR3 size: 14 residues. Germline V gene sequence: CDR1 SGHTA, CDR2 FQGNSA. Trimming pared 0 bases from V and 2 bases from J, leaving 6 bases between.

The chain combines TRBV9 with TRBJ2-5; D unclear. Trimming left V 2 bases short and J 1 base short, with 9 bases between. Germline V gives CDR1 SGDLS, CDR2 YYNGEE. This CDR3 spans 14 amino acids. In nucleotides, the CDR3 is TGTGCCAGCAGCGTTTCGGGCACCCAAGAGACCCAGTACTTC. The encoded protein is CASSVSGTQETQYF.

Points on this clonotype: A junction boundary mismatches the germline segment, possibly from a read error. The CDR3 region has the DNA TGTGCCATCAGCCCCGCGGTCTTCGGGGAGCAGTTCTTC. It yields the protein CAISPAVFGEQFF. The chain links TRBV7-8 to TRBJ2-1; D remains ambiguous. Germline V gene data show CDR1 as SGHVS and CDR2 as FQNEAQ. This CDR3 contains 13 residues.

This clonotype was counted only a few times. This chain connects TRBV20-1 to TRBJ2-4; D possibly corresponds to TRBD2 (5 bases). The germline V gene encodes CDR1 DFQATT and CDR2 SNEGSKA (reference sequence). There are 15 residues in the CDR3. With 6 bases removed from V and 6 bases from J, the gap between germline ends came to 21 bases. CDR3 DNA: TGCAGTGCGAGCGGATGGGAAGCCGACGTAAACATTCAGTACTTC. Its translation is CSASGWEADVNIQYF.

The genes are TRBV20-1 and TRBJ2-5; the match to TRBD1 covers 9 bases. The CDR3 is 15 residues long. Trimming at V came to 0 bases and at J to 11 bases, leaving 13 bases not matched to a gene. Germline CDR1 and CDR2: DFQATT and SNEGSKA (reference sequence). The CDR3 spells CSARDGDRVHQAQYF. Here the CDR3 DNA reads TGCAGTGCTAGAGATGGGGACAGGGTGCATCAGGCGCAGTACTTC.

This chain joins TRBV4-3 and TRBJ2-5, with 10 bases lining up with TRBD2. V lost 0 bases to trimming and J lost 6 bases; unmatched junction nucleotides: 7. The germline gives CDR1 LGHNA, CDR2 YSLEER. This CDR3 is built from 16 residues. CDR3 region: CASSQDLAGVVQTQYF. As DNA, the CDR3 is TGCGCCAGCAGCCAAGATCTAGCGGGAGTCGTACAGACCCAGTACTTC.

A few counts support this clonotype. V usage is TRBV5-1 and J usage is TRBJ2-7; D gene ambiguous. CDR3 length equals 14 residues. The germline V and J ends were trimmed by 4 bases and 2 bases, with 13 bases remaining between them. The germline V gene encodes CDR1 SGHRS and CDR2 YFSETQ. The CDR3 loop reads CASSADQPPYEQYF. The CDR3 coding sequence is TGCGCCAGCAGCGCGGACCAGCCCCCCTACGAGCAGTACTTC. Full variable domain (remainder filled in from reference TRBV5-1 and TRBJ2-7): KAGVTQTPRYLIKTRGQQVTLSCSPISGHRSVSWYQQTPGQGLQFLFEYFSETQRNKGNFPGRFSGRQFSNSRSEMNVSTLELGDSALYLCASSADQPPYEQYFGPGTRLTVT.

In this sample, this clonotype turned up a few times. Compared with germline, one end of the junction differs, possibly owing to a read error. This chain uses TRBV19 with TRBJ2-1, with 9 nucleotides matching TRBD1. Germline V CDR1 and CDR2: LNHDA, SQIVND (reference sequence). The CDR3 extends over 16 amino acids. DNA for the CDR3: TGTGCCAGCAGTAAGGGGACAGGGAGAGGTCAGAATGAGCAGTTCTTC. It encodes CASSKGTGRGQNEQFF.

This clonotype was seen a few times. The gene calls are TRBV6-5 and TRBJ2-2; D perhaps matches TRBD2 (5 bases). Trimming cost V 8 bases and J 4 bases, with 14 bases left between them. This CDR3 comprises 14 residues. CDR1 is MNHEY, CDR2 SVGAGI, per germline. CDR3 DNA: TGTGCCAGCCGGTTACTAGTCAGCACCGGGGAGCTGTTTTTT. This sequence encodes CASRLLVSTGELFF.